Listed below are T cell receptor beta chains from one sample, sequenced in a study of shared clonotypes between healthy human individuals. Clones were sequenced by immunoSEQ multiplex PCR, and TCRdb holds only the in-frame ones, with some missing. The sample carries about 700,000 clones, over 65% recorded once. Input material: memory CD4+ T cells sorted from blood. The receptors were gathered from a woman aged 25 to 39 in good health. Both conserved end residues are part of each CDR3. A D gene is named only where the DNA matches it firmly. Expanded clones get a size class; other rows say once, few or many, or leave the size out.

D | J | size | V | DNA | CDR3
TRBD1 | TRBJ1-5 | - | TRBV6-6 | TGTGCCAGCAGGGAGACAGGGGTGTCAGATCAGCCCCAGCATTTT | CASRETGVSDQPQHF
- | TRBJ1-2 | - | TRBV28 | TGTGCCAGCAGTGCATACTATGGCTACACCTTC | CASSAYYGYTF
- | TRBJ2-7 | - | TRBV27 | TGTGCCAGCAGCCGACGGAGGGACTCCCCGCCCTACGAGCAGTACTTC | CASSRRRDSPPYEQYF
- | TRBJ1-1 | many | TRBV5-1 | TGCGCCAGCAGCTTGGGAGAACACATGAACACTGAAGCTTTCTTT | CASSLGEHMNTEAFF
- | TRBJ1-1 | - | TRBV14 | TGTGCCAGCAGCCAAGACCTAGGTGGTGAAGCTTTCTTT | CASSQDLGGEAFF
TRBD1 | TRBJ2-7 | - | TRBV5-4 | TGTGCCAGCAGCCTCCCGGGACAGGGATCCTACGAGCAGTACTTC | CASSLPGQGSYEQYF
TRBD1 | TRBJ2-1 | - | TRBV19 | TGTGCCAGTAGTTCCCGGACAGGGATAGGGGATGAGCAGTTCTTC | CASSSRTGIGDEQFF
TRBD2 | TRBJ2-3 | - | TRBV19 | TGTGCCAGTAGTACCGGGACCGGGACTAGCGGGAGGATCCATACGCAGTATTTT | CASSTGTGTSGRIHTQYF
- | TRBJ2-1 | - | TRBV5-1 | TGCGCCAGCAGCAATTCCAGGGGCGGGGACGGGAATGAGCAGTTCTTC | CASSNSRGGDGNEQFF
- | TRBJ1-1 | few | TRBV11-1 | TGTGCCAGCAGCTTAGCTGAAAACACTGAAGCTTTCTTT | CASSLAENTEAFF
TRBD1 | TRBJ2-5 | once | TRBV30 | TGTGCCTGGAGTAGAACAGGGGATGGGCGAGAGACCCAGTACTTC | CAWSRTGDGRETQYF